The present TCR beta chain was sequenced within a study of CD8 T cells in acute hepatitis C reinfection. Whole-study results and caveats: Overrepresentation in the naive pool did not explain the preferential TRBV04 and TRBV06 usage seen in all groups.

Remarks on this clone: What it binds is not known.

The time point denotes: naive CD8 control sorted from an acute-time-point sample. Libraries were prepared by immunoSEQ multiplex PCR; TCRdb keeps only in-frame clonotypes and omits some of them. The top ten hold 0.5% to 0.65% of the sample, which has approximately 41,000 clones, around nine tenths seen once. Germline-derived CDR1 and CDR2 are SGDLS and YYNGEE. V was pared by 0 bases and J by 0 bases, with 18 bases between. This CDR3 contains 19 residues. The specimen was naive CD8+ T cells from PBMCs. The source is a man aged 30-40 years with chronic hepatitis C. The chain joins TRBV9 to TRBJ2-2, with D possibly TRBD1 on 5 matching bases. CDR3: CASSVDRSGQGSNTGELFF. CDR3 nucleotide sequence: TGTGCCAGCAGCGTAGATCGGTCGGGTCAGGGCTCGAACACCGGGGAGCTGTTTTTT.